This T cell receptor (beta chain) was captured by sequencing in a study of blood T cell repertoires in COVID-19. About the research overall: The origin of the acute and convalescent COVID-19 samples was the United States, Italy and Spain. T cells, B-cell-depleted T cells, or PBMCs supplied cDNA or gDNA.

The germline V gene has CDR1 SGHKS and CDR2 YYEKEE (reference sequence). The CDR3 loop spans 13 amino acids. The V and J ends lost 3 bases and 2 bases respectively, with 8 bases between them. In the authors' workflow: Reference gene primer amplification in the assay estimated nucleated cell counts. Some clones are missing from TCRdb's copy, which holds only in-frame ones; the method was immunoSEQ multiplex PCR. V, J and clone size reflect that table, while D and trimming were determined from the DNA. The sample yields tens of thousands of clones, around 84% seen once. The chain carries TRBV5-5 and TRBJ1-1; tentative D call: TRBD1 (5 bases). The TCR was taken from a human donor in a cohort sampled during active COVID-19. Input material: peripheral blood. The CDR3 nucleotides read TGTGCCAGCAGCTGGGGCAGAAACACTGAAGCTTTCTTT. Encoded protein: CASSWGRNTEAFF.